These 22 T cell receptor beta chains share one sample of origin, sequenced in a study of cytomegalovirus exposure and HLA in healthy donors. The study ran its PCR with 60 Vbeta and 13 Jbeta primers. The method was immunoSEQ multiplex PCR; TCRdb's version includes in-frame clones alone and lacks a portion of them. The data show about 83,000 clones, about two thirds seen once. Sequencing was performed on PBMCs. These receptors were collected from a man aged 60 to 75 in good health and CMV-seronegative.

The chain has TRBV10-2 and TRBJ1-2; perhaps TRBD1 as D (5 bases). The CDR3 contains 17 residues. Trimming stripped 0 bases from V and 7 bases from J, with 21 bases between. Germline V gene data show CDR1 as WSHSY and CDR2 as SAAADI. CDR3 region: CASSESGRTSPISGYTF. CDR3 coding DNA: TGCGCCAGCAGTGAGTCGGGGAGGACATCCCCCATCTCTGGCTACACCTTC.

The chain combines TRBV28 with TRBJ1-2, with TRBD1 identical over 8 bases. CDR1 and CDR2 from the germline V gene are MDHEN and SYDVKM. The V gene end was trimmed by 3 bases and the J gene end by 4 bases; junction bases not matched to a gene: 13. The CDR3 covers 17 residues. The CDR3 protein is CASSFQGTGPRGYGYTF. For the CDR3, the DNA is TGTGCCAGCAGTTTTCAAGGGACAGGTCCTCGGGGCTATGGCTACACCTTC.

The chain has TRBV7-9 and TRBJ2-1; 9 nucleotides align to TRBD2. J gave up 8 bases and V 0 bases, and 11 bases lay outside the gene matches. Germline V gene lookup returns CDR1 SEHNR and CDR2 FQNEAQ (reference sequence). The CDR3 is 17 residues long. The CDR3 spells CASSLAGVAGVGDEQFF. In DNA form, the CDR3 reads TGTGCCAGCAGCTTAGCAGGGGTAGCGGGAGTAGGAGATGAGCAGTTCTTC.

This rearrangement joins TRBV5-4 to TRBJ2-3, with 9 positions matching TRBD1. The CDR3 runs to 16 residues. From germline, CDR1 is SGHNT and CDR2 YYREEE (reference sequence). V gave up 4 bases and J gave up 5 bases; unmatched junction bases: 11. For the CDR3, the DNA is TGTGCCAGCAGCCGGGTGAAGGGACAGGGAAAAGATACGCAGTATTTT. Its translation: CASSRVKGQGKDTQYF.

The CDR3 DNA reads TGTGCCAGCAGCTTAGCGGGGCAGTACTTC. Translating gives CASSLAGQYF. V usage is TRBV2 and J usage is TRBJ2-7; TRBD2 matches at 7 bases. Trimming took 6 bases from V and 9 from J; bases not matched to a gene: 2. The CDR3 sequence is 10 residues long. The germline V gene has CDR1 SNHLY and CDR2 FYNNEI. The variable domain in full, with the rest retrieved from reference TRBV2 and TRBJ2-7, is EPEVTQTPSHQVTQMGQEVILRCVPISNHLYFYWYRQILGQKVEFLVSFYNNEISEKSEIFDDQFSVERPDGSNFTLKIRSTKLEDSAMYFCASSLAGQYFGPGTRLTVT.

The chain couples TRBV5-6 to TRBJ1-1; D may be TRBD1 (6 bases). Germline loops: CDR1 SGHDT, CDR2 YYEEEE. The ends were cut back, 1 base at V and 2 bases at J, with 12 bases in the middle. This CDR3 contains 15 residues. CDR3: CASSLRGGLNTEAFF. CDR3 DNA: TGTGCCAGCAGCTTGCGCGGGGGGCTTAACACTGAAGCTTTCTTT.

This chain joins TRBV2 and TRBJ2-5; a weak D match, TRBD1 (6 bases). This CDR3 has 14 residues. The germline CDR1 and CDR2 sequences are SNHLY and FYNNEI. Trimming pared 8 bases from V and 4 bases from J, leaving 17 bases between. The CDR3 spells CASGGHGGAETQYF. CDR3 sequence (DNA): TGTGCCAGCGGGGGACACGGTGGTGCAGAGACCCAGTACTTC.

V is TRBV5-1 and J is TRBJ2-3; TRBD2 matches 8 bases. The CDR3 sequence is 15 residues long. Trimming cost V 4 bases and J 4 bases; bases outside gene matches: 8. Per the germline V gene, CDR1 is SGHRS and CDR2 is YFSETQ. As DNA, the CDR3 is TGCGCCAGCAGCCCGAGCAGTAGCGGGGCAGATACGCAGTATTTT. It encodes CASSPSSSGADTQYF.

Details on this clone: The sample carries other DNA sequences with the same CDR3. CDR3 in DNA: TGTGCCAGCAGCTTGAGACAGGGAGGTACCGGGGAGCTGTTTTTT. This sequence encodes CASSLRQGGTGELFF. The chain couples TRBV5-4 to TRBJ2-2, with D tentatively TRBD1 (7 bases). This CDR3 has 15 amino acids. The V end was cut by 1 base, the J end by 5 bases, with 12 bases between. Germline V gene data show CDR1 as SGHNT and CDR2 as YYREEE (reference sequence).

This rearrangement joins TRBV6-5 to TRBJ2-7, with TRBD1 matching over 9 bases. This CDR3 region has 15 residues. Looked up from germline, CDR1 is MNHEY and CDR2 is SVGAGI. J was trimmed by 4 bases and V by 1 base; bases with no gene match: 5. CDR3: CASSYLTGGRYEQYF. The CDR3 coding sequence is TGTGCCAGCAGTTACTTGACAGGGGGAAGATACGAGCAGTACTTC.

The rearrangement joins TRBV6-4 to TRBJ2-7; 7 bases match TRBD2. The trim removed 7 bases at V and 3 bases at J, leaving 12 bases unmatched. The CDR3 runs 15 residues. CDR1 and CDR2 (germline): MRHNA, SNTAGT. In DNA, the CDR3 is TGTGCCAGCAACACAACGGGGAGGGGCAACTACGAGCAGTACTTC. Translated, it gives CASNTTGRGNYEQYF.

The sample holds a few counts of this clone. This sequence joins TRBV5-8 and TRBJ2-2, with D unclear. The CDR3 is 12 residues long. The germline CDR1 and CDR2 sequences are SGHTS and YDEGEE. The V gene lost 10 bases and the J gene lost 5 bases, with 12 bases spanning the gap. CDR3 in DNA: TGTGCCTTTCGAAGAGCAACCGGGGAGCTGTTTTTT. Encoded protein: CAFRRATGELFF.

The V and J genes are TRBV5-4 and TRBJ2-2; 7 nucleotides line up with TRBD2. Trimming took 0 bases from V and 1 from J; bases not matched to a gene: 6. CDR1 is SGHNT and CDR2 is YYREEE in the germline V gene (reference sequence). The CDR3 runs to 17 residues. The CDR3 bases are TGTGCCAGCAGCTTGGGCCCGGGCGGGGGGAACACCGGGGAGCTGTTTTTT. Protein sequence: CASSLGPGGGNTGELFF.

This chain links TRBV7-8 with TRBJ2-7; TRBD2 aligns across 12 bases. Germline assignment: CDR1 SGHVS and CDR2 FQNEAQ. The CDR3 loop spans 16 amino acids. J was trimmed by 3 bases and V by 5 bases; bases with no gene match: 8. This CDR3 reads CASSPQGLAGIYEQYF. DNA of the CDR3: TGTGCCAGCAGCCCCCAGGGACTAGCGGGCATCTACGAGCAGTACTTC.

This clone was observed a few times. The chain carries TRBV19 and TRBJ2-6; the D gene is possibly TRBD1 (5 bases). From germline, CDR1 is LNHDA and CDR2 SQIVND (reference sequence). Trimming removed 1 base from V and 4 bases from J, with 17 bases in between. This CDR3 is built from 18 residues. The CDR3 sequence is CASSIGRIGATGANVLTF. The CDR3 coding sequence is TGTGCCAGTAGTATAGGTCGGATTGGGGCAACCGGGGCCAACGTCCTGACTTTC.

V is TRBV6-1 and J is TRBJ2-3, with 8 bases matching TRBD1. The CDR3 contains 16 residues. V lost 4 bases and J lost 1; bases outside the gene matches: 7. In germline, CDR1 is MNHNS, CDR2 SASEGT. CDR3 protein: CASSGPWTGRTDTQYF. CDR3 nucleotides: TGTGCCAGCAGTGGCCCCTGGACAGGGCGCACAGATACGCAGTATTTT.

The chain is built from TRBV27 and TRBJ2-7, with 12 nucleotides matching TRBD1. J lost 6 bases, V lost 0 bases, and 9 bases had no gene match. From germline, CDR1 is MNHEY and CDR2 SMNVEV (reference sequence). The CDR3 extends over 17 amino acids. CDR3 protein: CASSLSGRDRGRGEQYF. CDR3 sequence (DNA): TGTGCCAGCAGTTTATCAGGTCGGGACAGGGGGCGTGGCGAGCAGTACTTC.

The CDR3 protein is CASSEDNSGNTIYF. The CDR3 bases are TGTGCCAGCAGCGAGGACAACTCTGGAAACACCATATATTTT. The rearrangement uses TRBV6-5 and TRBJ1-3, with TRBD1 as a possible D gene (5 bases). The CDR3 is 14 residues long. Per germline, CDR1 MNHEY and CDR2 SVGAGI. Trimming shortened V by 6 bases and J by 0 bases, and 9 bases separated the two germline ends.

This clone has a single count. This chain connects TRBV13 to TRBJ2-6, with 9 nucleotides matching TRBD1. V dropped 2 bases and J dropped 0; count of bases not matched to a gene: 5. Per the germline V gene, CDR1 is PRHDT and CDR2 is FYEKMQ (reference sequence). The CDR3 contains 18 residues. DNA for the CDR3: TGTGCCAGCAGCTTACCGGGACAGGGTAACTCTGGGGCCAACGTCCTGACTTTC. Its translation is CASSLPGQGNSGANVLTF. Variable domain in full (rest from reference TRBV13 and TRBJ2-6): AAGVIQSPRHLIKEKRETATLKCYPIPRHDTVYWYQQGPGQDPQFLISFYEKMQSDKGSIPDRFSAQQFSDYHSELNMSSLELGDSALYFCASSLPGQGNSGANVLTFGAGSRLTVL.

This clone was found once. The chain has TRBV5-4 and TRBJ2-7; the match to TRBD1 covers 12 bases. This CDR3 spans 15 amino acids. With V trimmed by 0 bases and J by 7 bases, 5 bases remained unmatched. CDR1 and CDR2 (germline): SGHNT, YYREEE (reference sequence). The CDR3 DNA sequence: TGTGCCAGCAGCTTGGTGGGACAGGGGGCCAAGGAGCAGTACTTC. Residues: CASSLVGQGAKEQYF.

The rearrangement links TRBV7-9 to TRBJ2-5; possible D gene TRBD2, 5 bases. Germline V gene lookup returns CDR1 SEHNR and CDR2 FQNEAQ (reference sequence). The CDR3 is made up of 13 amino acids. The V gene lost 8 bases and the J gene lost 5 bases, with 15 bases spanning the gap. CDR3 protein: CASGLLRGETQYF. Here the CDR3 DNA reads TGTGCCAGCGGACTCCTACGCGGGGAGACCCAGTACTTC.

The V call is TRBV5-6, the J call TRBJ2-7; D may be TRBD1 (5 bases). The CDR3 is 14 amino acids. V lost 0 bases and J 2 bases, leaving 9 bases between the germline ends. Germline V gene lookup returns CDR1 SGHDT and CDR2 YYEEEE. CDR3 DNA sequence: TGTGCCAGCAGCTTGGTTGACAGAACCTACGAGCAGTACTTC. It yields the protein CASSLVDRTYEQYF.